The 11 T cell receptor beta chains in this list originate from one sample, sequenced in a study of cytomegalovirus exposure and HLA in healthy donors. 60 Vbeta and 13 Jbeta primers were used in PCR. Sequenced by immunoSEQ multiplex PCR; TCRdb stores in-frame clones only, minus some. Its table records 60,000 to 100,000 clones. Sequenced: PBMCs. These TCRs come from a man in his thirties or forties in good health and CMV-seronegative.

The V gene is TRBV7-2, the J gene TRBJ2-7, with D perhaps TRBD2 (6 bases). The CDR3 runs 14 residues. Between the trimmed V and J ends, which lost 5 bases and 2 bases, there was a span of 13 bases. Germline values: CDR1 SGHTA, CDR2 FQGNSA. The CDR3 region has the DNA TGTGCCAGCAGCCTGAGGGGCGGGACCTACGAGCAGTACTTC. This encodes CASSLRGGTYEQYF.

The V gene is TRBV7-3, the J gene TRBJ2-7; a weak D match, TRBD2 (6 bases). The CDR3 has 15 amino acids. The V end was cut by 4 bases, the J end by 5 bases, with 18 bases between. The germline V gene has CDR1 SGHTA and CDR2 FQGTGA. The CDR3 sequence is CASSSRLAGFDEQYF. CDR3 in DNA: TGTGCCAGCAGCTCCCGACTCGCGGGGTTTGACGAGCAGTACTTC.

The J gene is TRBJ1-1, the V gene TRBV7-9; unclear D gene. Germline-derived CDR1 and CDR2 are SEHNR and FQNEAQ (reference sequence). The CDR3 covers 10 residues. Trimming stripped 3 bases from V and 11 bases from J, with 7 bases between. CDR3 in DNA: TGTGCCAGCAGCTTCACCGAGGCTTTCTTT. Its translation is CASSFTEAFF.

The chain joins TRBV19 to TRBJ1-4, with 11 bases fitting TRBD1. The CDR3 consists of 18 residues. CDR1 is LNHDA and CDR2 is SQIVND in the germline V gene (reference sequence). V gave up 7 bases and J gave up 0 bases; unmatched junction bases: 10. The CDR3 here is CASTPGTGGYSTNEKLFF. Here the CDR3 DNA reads TGTGCCAGTACCCCCGGGACAGGGGGTTACTCAACTAATGAAAAACTGTTTTTT.

The CDR3 region has the DNA TGTGCCAGCAGCTTGGGCCCAAATGAGCAGTTCTTC. Translation gives CASSLGPNEQFF. The chain employs TRBV11-2 and TRBJ2-1; D is undetermined. The CDR3 is made up of 12 amino acids. Trimming removed 3 bases at V and 7 bases at J, with 7 bases between. Per germline, CDR1 SGHAT and CDR2 FQNNGV.

CDR3 sequence reads: CASSPGLAGVYNEQFF. The DNA for the CDR3 is TGCGCCAGCAGCCCCGGACTAGCGGGAGTCTACAATGAGCAGTTCTTC. The chain links TRBV5-1 to TRBJ2-1; 13 bases are a match to TRBD2. This CDR3 contains 16 residues. Germline V gene lookup returns CDR1 SGHRS and CDR2 YFSETQ. V shed 4 bases, J shed 3 bases, and the junction held 4 bases outside the gene matches.

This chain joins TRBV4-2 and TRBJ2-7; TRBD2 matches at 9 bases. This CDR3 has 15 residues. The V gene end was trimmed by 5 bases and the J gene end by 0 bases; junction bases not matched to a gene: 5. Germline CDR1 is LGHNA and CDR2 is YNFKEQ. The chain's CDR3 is CASSAPSGASYEQYF. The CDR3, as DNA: TGTGCCAGCAGCGCCCCTAGCGGGGCCTCCTACGAGCAGTACTTC.

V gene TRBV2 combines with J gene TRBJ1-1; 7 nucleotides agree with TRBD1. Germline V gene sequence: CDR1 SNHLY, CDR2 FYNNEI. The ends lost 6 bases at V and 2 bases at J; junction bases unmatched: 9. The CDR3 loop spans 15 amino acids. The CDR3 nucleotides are TGTGCCAGCAGGGAAACACAGGGGACTAACACTGAAGCTTTCTTT. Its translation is CASRETQGTNTEAFF. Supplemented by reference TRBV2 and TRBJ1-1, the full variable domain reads EPEVTQTPSHQVTQMGQEVILRCVPISNHLYFYWYRQILGQKVEFLVSFYNNEISEKSEIFDDQFSVERPDGSNFTLKIRSTKLEDSAMYFCASRETQGTNTEAFFGQGTRLTVV.

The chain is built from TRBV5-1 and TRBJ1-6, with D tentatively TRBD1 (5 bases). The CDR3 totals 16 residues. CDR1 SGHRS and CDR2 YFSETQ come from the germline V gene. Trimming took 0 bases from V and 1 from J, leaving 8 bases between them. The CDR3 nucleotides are TGCGCCAGCAGCTTGGTGGGGCGATCCTATAATTCACCCCTCCACTTT. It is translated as CASSLVGRSYNSPLHF.

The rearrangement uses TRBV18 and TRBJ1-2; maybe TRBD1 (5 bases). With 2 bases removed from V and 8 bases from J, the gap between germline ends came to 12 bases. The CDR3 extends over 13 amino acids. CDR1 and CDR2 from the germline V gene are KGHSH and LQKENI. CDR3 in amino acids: CASSPESGLGYTF. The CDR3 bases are TGTGCCAGCTCACCAGAGTCAGGGCTCGGCTACACCTTC.

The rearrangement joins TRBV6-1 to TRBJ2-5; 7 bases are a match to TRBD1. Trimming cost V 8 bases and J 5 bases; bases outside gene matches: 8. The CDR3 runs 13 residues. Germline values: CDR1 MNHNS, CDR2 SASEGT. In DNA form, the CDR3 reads TGTGCCAGCTATAGGGGGCTGGGGGAGACCCAGTACTTC. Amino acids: CASYRGLGETQYF.